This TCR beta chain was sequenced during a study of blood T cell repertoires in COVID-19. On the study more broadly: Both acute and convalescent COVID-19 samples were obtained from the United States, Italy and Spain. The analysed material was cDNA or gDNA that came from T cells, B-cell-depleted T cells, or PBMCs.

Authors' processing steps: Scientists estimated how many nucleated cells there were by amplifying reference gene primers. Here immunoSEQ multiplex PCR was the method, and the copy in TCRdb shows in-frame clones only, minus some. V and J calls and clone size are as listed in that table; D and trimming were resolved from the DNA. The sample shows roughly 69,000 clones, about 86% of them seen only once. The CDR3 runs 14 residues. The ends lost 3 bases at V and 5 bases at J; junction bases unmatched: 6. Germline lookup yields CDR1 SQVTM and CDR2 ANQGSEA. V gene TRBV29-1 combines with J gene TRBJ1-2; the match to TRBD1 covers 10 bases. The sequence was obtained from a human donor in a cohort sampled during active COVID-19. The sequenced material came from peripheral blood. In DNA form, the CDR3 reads TGCAGCGTTGACGAGACAGGGGGCTATTATGGCTACACCTTC. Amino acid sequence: CSVDETGGYYGYTF.